There are many counts of the clone carrying this T cell receptor (beta chain). The antigen is not known. This entry comes from a study of early T cells in non-severe SARS-CoV-2 infection. Study-level points and caveats: Anti-spike CD8 specificities were favored by VDJdb matching, whose results missed private and CD4 specificities.

MiXCR, applied by TCRdb to the 5' RACE reads, yields one record per CDR3 protein. Of about 27,000 distinct CDR3 sequences listed, approximately 2.9% are singletons. V gave up 4 bases and J gave up 1 base; unmatched junction bases: 6. From germline, CDR1 is SGDLS and CDR2 YYNGEE. The CDR3 spans 15 residues. This receptor was identified in an adult who was a healthcare worker with PCR-confirmed SARS-CoV-2 infection or an uninfected control (not recorded which). This chain joins TRBV9 and TRBJ2-5; 8 bases line up with TRBD2. Sequencing was performed on whole blood. Written as DNA, the CDR3 is TGTGCCAGCAGCATTTCAGCGGGGGCCCAAGAGACCCAGTACTTC. It yields the protein CASSISAGAQETQYF.